This T cell receptor beta chain was retrieved from a study of blood T cell repertoires in COVID-19. As for the study in general: The United States, Italy and Spain were the sources of the acute and convalescent COVID-19 samples. In each case, the material was cDNA or gDNA derived from T cells, B-cell-depleted T cells, or PBMCs.

Germline CDR1 and CDR2: MNHNS and SASEGT. Trimming took 3 bases from V and 6 from J, leaving 12 bases between them. CDR3 length: 14 residues. As originally analysed: Amplifying reference gene primers gave estimates of nucleated cell counts. Sequencing used immunoSEQ multiplex PCR; TCRdb keeps in-frame clones, though not all of them. From that table come the V and J calls and clone size; the DNA was used to work out D and trimming. The sample carries about 110,000 clones, 65% to 80% recorded once. The TCR was taken from a human donor with acute or convalescent COVID-19. The donor label of this sample is uncertain. This chain connects TRBV6-1 to TRBJ1-5; possible D gene TRBD1, 6 bases. What was sequenced was peripheral blood. CDR3 sequence: CASSEGDRLQPQHF. The CDR3 nucleotides read TGTGCCAGCAGTGAGGGAGACAGGCTTCAGCCCCAGCATTTT.